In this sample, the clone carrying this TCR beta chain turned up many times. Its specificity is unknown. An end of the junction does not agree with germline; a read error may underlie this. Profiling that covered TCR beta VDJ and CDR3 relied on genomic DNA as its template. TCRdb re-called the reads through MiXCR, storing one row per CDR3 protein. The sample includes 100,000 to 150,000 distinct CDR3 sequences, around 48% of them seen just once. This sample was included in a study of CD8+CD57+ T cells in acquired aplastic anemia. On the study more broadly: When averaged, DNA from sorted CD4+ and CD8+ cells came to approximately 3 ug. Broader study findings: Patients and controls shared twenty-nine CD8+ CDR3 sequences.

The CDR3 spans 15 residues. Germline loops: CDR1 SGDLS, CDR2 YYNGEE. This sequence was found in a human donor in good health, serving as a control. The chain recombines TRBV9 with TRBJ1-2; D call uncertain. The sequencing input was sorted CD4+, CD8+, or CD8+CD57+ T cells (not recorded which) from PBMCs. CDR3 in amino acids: CASSATPSPQAVIGF. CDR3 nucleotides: TGTGCCAGCAGCGCAACGCCCAGCCCGCAGGCGGTAATAGGCTTC. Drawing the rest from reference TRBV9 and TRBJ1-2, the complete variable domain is DSGVTQTPKHLITATGQRVTLRCSPRSGDLSVYWYQQSLDQGLQFLIQYYNGEERAKGNILERFSAQQFPDLHSELNLSSLELGDSALYFCASSATPSPQAVIGFGSGTRLTVV.